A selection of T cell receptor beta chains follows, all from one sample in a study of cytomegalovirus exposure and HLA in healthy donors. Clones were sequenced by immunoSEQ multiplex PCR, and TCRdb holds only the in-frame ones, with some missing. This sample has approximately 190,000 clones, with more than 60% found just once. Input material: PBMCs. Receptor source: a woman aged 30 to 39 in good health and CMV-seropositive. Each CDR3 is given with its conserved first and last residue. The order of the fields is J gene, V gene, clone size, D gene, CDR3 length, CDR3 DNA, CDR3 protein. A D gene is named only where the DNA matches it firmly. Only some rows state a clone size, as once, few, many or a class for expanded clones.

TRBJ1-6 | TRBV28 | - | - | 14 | TGTGCCAGCAGCGGGAGCTCCTATAATTCACCCCTCCACTTT | CASSGSSYNSPLHF
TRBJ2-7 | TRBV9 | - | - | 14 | TGTGCCAGCAGCGTAGCGGGGAACTTCTACGAGCAGTACTTC | CASSVAGNFYEQYF
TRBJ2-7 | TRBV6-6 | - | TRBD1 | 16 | TGTGCCAGCAGTTTGCCACAGGGGGCTAGCGCCTACGAGCAGTACTTC | CASSLPQGASAYEQYF
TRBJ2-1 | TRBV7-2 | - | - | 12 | TGTGCCAGCAGCTTGGCGGGACGAGAGCAGTTCTTC | CASSLAGREQFF
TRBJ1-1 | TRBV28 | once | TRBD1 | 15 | TGTGCCAGCAGTTTTCCGGACAGGAGAAAGTTAGAAGCTTTCTTT | CASSFPDRRKLEAFF
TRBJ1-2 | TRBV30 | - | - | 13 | TGTGCCTGGAGTCCCGCAGGGTATCATGGCTACACCTTC | CAWSPAGYHGYTF
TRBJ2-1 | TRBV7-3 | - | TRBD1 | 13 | TGTGCCAGCAGCTTCGGGACAGGGAATGAGCAGTTCTTC | CASSFGTGNEQFF
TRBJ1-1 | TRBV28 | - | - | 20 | TGTGCCAGCAGTTTTTTCCTCGGCTCCCGAAGGGGTGGGATGAACACTGAAGCTTTCTTT | CASSFFLGSRRGGMNTEAFF
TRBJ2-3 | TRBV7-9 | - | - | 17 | TGTGCCAGCAGCTTAGCGCACACAGCCAGTAGCACAGATACGCAGTATTTT | CASSLAHTASSTDTQYF
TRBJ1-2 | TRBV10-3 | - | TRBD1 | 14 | TGTGCCATCAGTGACCTCCGGGACAGCCATGGCTACACCTTC | CAISDLRDSHGYTF
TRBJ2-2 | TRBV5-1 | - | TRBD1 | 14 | TGCGCCAGCAGCCAGGGGACAGGGACCGGGGAGCTGTTTTTT | CASSQGTGTGELFF
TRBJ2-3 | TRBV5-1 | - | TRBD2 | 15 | TGCGCCAGCAGCTTACTAGCGGGGGGCACAGATACGCAGTATTTT | CASSLLAGGTDTQYF
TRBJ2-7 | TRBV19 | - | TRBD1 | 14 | TGTGCCACTTCACTCACAGGGGGTCCCCACGAGCAGTACTTC | CATSLTGGPHEQYF
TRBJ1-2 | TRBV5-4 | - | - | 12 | TGTGCCAGCAGCTTGGACAGCTATGGCTACACCTTC | CASSLDSYGYTF
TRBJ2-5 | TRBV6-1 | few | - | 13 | TGTGCCAGCACCCAGCGACGGGGGGAGACCCAGTACTTC | CASTQRRGETQYF
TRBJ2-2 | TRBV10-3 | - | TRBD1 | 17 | TGTGCCATCAGTGAGTGGGGCACAGGGGTGGACACCGGGGAGCTGTTTTTT | CAISEWGTGVDTGELFF
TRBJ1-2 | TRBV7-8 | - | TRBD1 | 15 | TGTGCCAGCAGCCCCTCCGGGACAGGTCTCTATGGCTACACCTTC | CASSPSGTGLYGYTF
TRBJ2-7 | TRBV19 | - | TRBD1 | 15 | TGTGCCAGTAGCCGACAGGGTCCTTTCTCCTACGAGCAGTACTTC | CASSRQGPFSYEQYF
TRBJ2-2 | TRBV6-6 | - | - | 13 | TGTGCCAGCGGGACTCCGAACACCGGGGAGCTGTTTTTT | CASGTPNTGELFF
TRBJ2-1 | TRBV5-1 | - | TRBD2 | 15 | TGCGCCAGCCGACAAACTAGCGGGGGTTACAATGAGCAGTTCTTC | CASRQTSGGYNEQFF
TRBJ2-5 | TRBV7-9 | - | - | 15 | TGTGCCAGCAGCGCCCTTACAGGGTACGCAGAGACCCAGTACTTC | CASSALTGYAETQYF
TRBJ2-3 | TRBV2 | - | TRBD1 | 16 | TGTGCCAGCAGTATACAGGGGGCCTCTAGCACAGATACGCAGTATTTT | CASSIQGASSTDTQYF
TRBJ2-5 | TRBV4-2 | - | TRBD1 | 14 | TGTGCCAGCAGCAGGACAGGGGAACAAGAGACCCAGTACTTC | CASSRTGEQETQYF
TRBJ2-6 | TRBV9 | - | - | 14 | TGTGCCAGTAGGGACAACTCTGGGGCCAACGTCCTGACTTTC | CASRDNSGANVLTF
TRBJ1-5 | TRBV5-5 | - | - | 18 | TGTGCCAGCAGTGGGGGGACCGGGGGAGGGGATAGCAATCAGCCCCAGCATTTT | CASSGGTGGGDSNQPQHF
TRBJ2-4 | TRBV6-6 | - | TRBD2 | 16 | TGTGCCAGCAGTACCCGGGGGGATTTAGCCAAAAACATTCAGTACTTC | CASSTRGDLAKNIQYF
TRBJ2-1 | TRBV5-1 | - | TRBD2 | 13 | TGCGCCAGCAGCTCCGCGACTAGCGGGTTTAGGTTCTTC | CASSSATSGFRFF
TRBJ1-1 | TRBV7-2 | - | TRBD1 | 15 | TGTGCCAGCAGTTCCACCAGGGGGCGTGGGACTGAAGCTTTCTTT | CASSSTRGRGTEAFF
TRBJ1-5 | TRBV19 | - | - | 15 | TGTGCCAGTAGTCCAAGGACAGAGCAGGGTCAGCCCCAGCATTTT | CASSPRTEQGQPQHF
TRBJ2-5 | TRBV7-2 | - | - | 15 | TGTGCCAGCAGCTTAGTGACGGAGCCGCAAGAGACCCAGTACTTC | CASSLVTEPQETQYF
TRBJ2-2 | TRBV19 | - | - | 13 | TGTGCCAGTAGTCAAACATACACCGGGGAGCTGTTTTTT | CASSQTYTGELFF
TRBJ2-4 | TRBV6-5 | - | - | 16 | TGTGCCAGCAGTTACGACAGAAAGTTAGCCAAAAACATTCAGTACTTC | CASSYDRKLAKNIQYF
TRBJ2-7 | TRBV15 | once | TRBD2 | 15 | TGTGCCACCAGCGGCCTGTCCCATGGGGGGGGCGAGCAGTACTTC | CATSGLSHGGGEQYF
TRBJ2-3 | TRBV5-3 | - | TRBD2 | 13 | TGTGCCAGAACCAACCTAGCGGGAGATACGCAGTATTTT | CARTNLAGDTQYF
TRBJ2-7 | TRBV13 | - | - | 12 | TGTGCCAGCAGCTTAACAGGCTCCGAGCAGTACTTC | CASSLTGSEQYF
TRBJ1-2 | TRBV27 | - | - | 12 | TGTGCCAGCAGTCCCCGCCAGGGTGGCTACACCTTC | CASSPRQGGYTF
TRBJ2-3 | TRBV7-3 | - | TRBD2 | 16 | TGTGCCAGCAGCTTATCCGGGGCGGGAGGGCCCGATACGCAGTATTTT | CASSLSGAGGPDTQYF
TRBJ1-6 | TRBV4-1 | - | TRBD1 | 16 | TGCGCCAGCAGCCAAGTCGAGGCCAGGGGGAATTCACCCCTCCACTTT | CASSQVEARGNSPLHF
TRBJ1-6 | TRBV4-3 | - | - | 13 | TGCGCCAGCAGCCAAGATTATAGTTCACCCCTCCACTTT | CASSQDYSSPLHF
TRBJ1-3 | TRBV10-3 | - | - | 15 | TGTGCCATCATGCTACAGAACACCTTTGGAAACACCATATATTTT | CAIMLQNTFGNTIYF
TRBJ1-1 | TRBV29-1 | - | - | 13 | TGCAGCGCTGACGGGGGAGGGAAAACTGAAGCTTTCTTT | CSADGGGKTEAFF
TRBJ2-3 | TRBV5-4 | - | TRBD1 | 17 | TGTGCCAGCAGCTCCGCGGGACAGGGACCCCATGGAGATACGCAGTATTTT | CASSSAGQGPHGDTQYF
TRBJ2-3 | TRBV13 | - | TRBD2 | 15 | TGTGCCAGCAGCTTTAGCGGGGGGGCCTTAGATACGCAGTATTTT | CASSFSGGALDTQYF
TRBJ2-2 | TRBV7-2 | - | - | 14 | TGTGCCAGCAGCCCCAACAGGAAAATCGGGGAGCTGTTTTTT | CASSPNRKIGELFF
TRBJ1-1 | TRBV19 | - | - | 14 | TGTGCCAGTACCCGAGTTAACCTGAACACTGAAGCTTTCTTT | CASTRVNLNTEAFF
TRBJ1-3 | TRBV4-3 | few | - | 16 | TGCGCCAGCAGCCAAGCCCCGGGAGGGGTTGGAAACACCATATATTTT | CASSQAPGGVGNTIYF